Below are 17 T cell receptor beta chains sequenced from a single sample in a study of blood T cell repertoires in COVID-19 (TCRdb year 2020). The library was generated by the immunoSEQ multiplex PCR assay. In TCRdb, the immuneACCESS table is reduced to in-frame sequences with V and J assigned. These tables do not hold every clone; where another copy was compared, an unresolved V gene accounts for under half, and the others remain unexplained. For this sample there are more than 350,000 clones; 70% to 90% appear just once. The leading ten clones occupy 8.5% to 12% of the sample. Source material: peripheral blood. These receptors were taken from a woman aged 25 to 39 with COVID-19, enrolled during active disease.

This clone was seen only a few times. Here the CDR3 reads CASSGNLGRKDTQYF. CDR3 in DNA: TGTGCCAGCAGCGGGAATTTGGGGAGGAAAGATACGCAGTATTTT. This chain joins TRBV5-6 and TRBJ2-3; D perhaps matches TRBD2 (6 bases). This CDR3 region has 15 residues. Trimming took off 4 bases at V and 5 bases at J, with 17 bases between the two ends. Germline V gives CDR1 SGHDT, CDR2 YYEEEE.

DNA for the CDR3: TGTGCCAGCAGTTACCGCTTGGGACTAGCGGGAGGCCTTTCCTACGAGCAGTACTTC. Translating it yields CASSYRLGLAGGLSYEQYF. The chain employs TRBV6-2 or TRBV6-3 and TRBJ2-7; 15 bases map to TRBD2. Looked up from germline, CDR1 is MNHEY and CDR2 is SVGEGT. CDR3 length equals 19 residues. Trimming cost V 2 bases and J 1 base; bases outside gene matches: 9.

J is TRBJ2-5 and V is TRBV9; D is undetermined. Trimming removed 0 bases at V and 2 bases at J, with 14 bases between. The length of the CDR3 is 16 residues. The germline V gene encodes CDR1 SGDLS and CDR2 YYNGEE. The CDR3 reads CASSVVGRSIQETQYF. The CDR3 coding sequence is TGTGCCAGCAGCGTAGTTGGCAGGTCGATACAAGAGACCCAGTACTTC.

The gene calls are TRBV9 and TRBJ2-5, with D possibly TRBD1 on 6 matching bases. The germline CDR1 and CDR2 sequences are SGDLS and YYNGEE. CDR3 size: 13 residues. V was trimmed by 0 bases and J by 6 bases, leaving 9 bases between them. CDR3 loop: CASSVEDSKTQYF. As DNA, the CDR3 is TGTGCCAGCAGCGTAGAGGACAGCAAGACCCAGTACTTC. The variable domain in full, completed from reference TRBV9 and TRBJ2-5, reads DSGVTQTPKHLITATGQRVTLRCSPRSGDLSVYWYQQSLDQGLQFLIQYYNGEERAKGNILERFSAQQFPDLHSELNLSSLELGDSALYFCASSVEDSKTQYFGPGTRLLVL.

The V call is TRBV5-5, the J call TRBJ2-5, with 8 bases aligning to TRBD2. The CDR3 covers 13 residues. Germline V gene lookup returns CDR1 SGHKS and CDR2 YYEKEE (reference sequence). V lost 6 bases, J lost 3 bases, and 4 bases stayed unmatched. The CDR3 DNA reads as TGTGCCAGCACCTTCGGGGGGGAAGAGACCCAGTACTTC. It yields the protein CASTFGGEETQYF.

This clone was seen more than once but under ten times. The chain has TRBV2 and TRBJ2-7, with D perhaps TRBD2 (5 bases). The CDR3 runs 14 residues. The ends were cut back, 4 bases at V and 0 bases at J, with 10 bases in the middle. The germline V gene encodes CDR1 SNHLY and CDR2 FYNNEI. CDR3 bases: TGTGCCAGCAGTGGCTTAGGGAGCTCCTACGAGCAGTACTTC. Protein sequence: CASSGLGSSYEQYF.

This chain links TRBV7-9 with TRBJ2-1; 7 bases map to TRBD1. CDR3 length: 17 residues. Germline-derived CDR1 and CDR2 are SEHNR and FQNEAQ (reference sequence). The V and J ends lost 5 bases and 0 bases, in that order; junction bases with no gene match: 10. CDR3 sequence: CASSPPGQESSYNEQFF. The CDR3 nucleotides read TGTGCCAGCAGCCCTCCTGGACAGGAAAGCTCCTACAATGAGCAGTTCTTC.

V and J are TRBV7-2 and TRBJ2-1; 12 bases map to TRBD2. The CDR3 totals 17 residues. The V segment lost 1 base and the J segment 4 bases; nucleotides outside the gene matches: 5. CDR1 is SGHTA, CDR2 FQGNSA, per germline. As DNA, the CDR3 is TGTGCCAGCAGCTTAGGGCTAGCGGGAGGGTTATACAATGAGCAGTTCTTC. The encoded protein is CASSLGLAGGLYNEQFF. Full variable domain (rest looked up from reference TRBV7-2 and TRBJ2-1): GAGVSQSPSNKVTEKGKDVELRCDPISGHTALYWYRQSLGQGLEFLIYFQGNSAPDKSGLPSDRFSAERTGGSVSTLTIQRTQQEDSAVYLCASSLGLAGGLYNEQFFGPGTRLTVL.

This chain uses TRBV5-1 with TRBJ1-5; 7 bases map to TRBD1. In germline, CDR1 is SGHRS, CDR2 YFSETQ. The CDR3 extends over 15 amino acids. V gave up 0 bases and J gave up 4 bases; unmatched junction bases: 4. CDR3 DNA: TGCGCCAGCAGCTTGGGCGGGACAGCAAATCAGCCCCAGCATTTT. It yields the protein CASSLGGTANQPQHF.

The V and J genes are TRBV21-1 and TRBJ2-7; TRBD1 was called by the table and not checked on the DNA. TRBV21-1 is recorded as a pseudogene. This CDR3 is built from 15 residues. The CDR3 region has the DNA TGTGCCAGCAGCAATGCGGGACAGGGCTCCTACGAGCAGTACTTC. Residues: CASSNAGQGSYEQYF.

This chain links TRBV19 with TRBJ1-5; D is unresolved. The CDR3 has 14 residues. Germline V gene sequence: CDR1 LNHDA, CDR2 SQIVND (reference sequence). Trimming took off 7 bases at V and 0 bases at J, with 10 bases between the two ends. The CDR3: CASKRGFSNQPQHF. CDR3 in DNA: TGTGCCAGTAAAAGAGGGTTTAGCAATCAGCCCCAGCATTTT.

V is TRBV10-3 and J is TRBJ1-2; 12 nucleotides agree with TRBD1. The CDR3 has 15 residues. Germline V gene data show CDR1 as ENHRY and CDR2 as SYGVKD. J was trimmed by 6 bases and V by 6 bases; bases with no gene match: 8. In DNA form, the CDR3 reads TGTGCCATCAGAGGCCCGGGACAGGGGGCAGATGGCTACACCTTC. Amino acids: CAIRGPGQGADGYTF.

The chain uses TRBV30 and TRBJ1-4, with TRBD1 matching 9 bases. Germline loops: CDR1 GTSNPN, CDR2 SVGIG (reference sequence). The CDR3 has 13 residues. J was trimmed by 7 bases and V by 4 bases; bases with no gene match: 4. The CDR3 loop is CAWIQGAGEKLFF. The CDR3 coding sequence is TGTGCCTGGATACAGGGGGCCGGTGAAAAACTGTTTTTT.

This rearrangement joins TRBV7-9 to TRBJ2-3; D possibly corresponds to TRBD1 (6 bases). The germline V gene encodes CDR1 SEHNR and CDR2 FQNEAQ (reference sequence). CDR3 size: 16 residues. V lost 2 bases and J 1 base, leaving 13 bases between the germline ends. The CDR3 DNA reads as TGTGCCAGCAGCTTACTAGAGGGGGTCCGCACAGATACGCAGTATTTT. Translated, it gives CASSLLEGVRTDTQYF.

The J gene is TRBJ1-4, the V gene TRBV5-1; a weak D match, TRBD1 (5 bases). Germline V gene data show CDR1 as SGHRS and CDR2 as YFSETQ. The CDR3 loop spans 13 amino acids. Trimming pared 4 bases from V and 4 bases from J, leaving 8 bases between. This CDR3 is CASSGGGNEKLFF. The CDR3 nucleotides read TGCGCCAGCAGCGGCGGGGGTAATGAAAAACTGTTTTTT.

As for this clone: Other DNA sequences within the sample encode an identical CDR3. This chain uses TRBV4-2 with TRBJ2-3, with TRBD2 as a possible D gene (6 bases). With 1 base removed from V and 3 bases from J, the gap between germline ends came to 14 bases. This CDR3 has 16 residues. CDR1 and CDR2 (germline): LGHNA, YNFKEQ. Here the CDR3 DNA reads TGTGCCAGCAGCCAAGCACCGGGAGTGGGTACAGATACGCAGTATTTT. This codes for CASSQAPGVGTDTQYF.

The chain recombines TRBV24-1 with TRBJ2-1, with 7 bases identical to TRBD2. Losses at the gene ends were 6 bases for V and 6 bases for J; bases not matched to a gene: 4. This CDR3 has 13 residues. In germline, CDR1 is KGHDR, CDR2 SFDVKD. The CDR3 DNA reads as TGTGCCACCAGTCGCGGGAGATCCAATGAGCAGTTCTTC. It translates to CATSRGRSNEQFF.